The 19 T cell receptor beta chains presented below share a single source sample, sequenced in a study of identical twins. TCRdb passed the 5' RACE reads through MiXCR, listing each CDR3 protein once. The table includes roughly 250,000 distinct CDR3 sequences, 11% to 15% detected once. Material for sequencing was memory (CD45RO+) T cells sorted from blood. The receptor source for this set is a woman younger than 30 in good health.

Many counts were recorded for this clonotype. The rearrangement links TRBV14 to TRBJ2-1; a possible D gene is TRBD2 (5 bases). Per germline, CDR1 SGHDN and CDR2 FVKESK. The CDR3 has 13 amino acids. The V and J ends lost 4 bases and 8 bases respectively, with 12 bases between them. In DNA form, the CDR3 reads TGTGCCAGCAGCCTGACTACCCTGGATGAGCAGTTCTTC. Encoded protein: CASSLTTLDEQFF.

This clonotype showed up just a few times. The rearrangement links TRBV3-1 to TRBJ1-5; D gene uncertain. CDR1 is LGHDT, CDR2 YNNKEL, per germline (reference sequence). Trimming left V 0 bases short and J 0 bases short, with 6 bases between. There are 15 residues in the CDR3. CDR3 amino acids: CASSQDGSSNQPQHF. Here the CDR3 DNA reads TGTGCCAGCAGCCAAGACGGCAGTAGCAATCAGCCCCAGCATTTT.

The chain employs TRBV5-5 and TRBJ1-1; D remains unclear. Germline values: CDR1 SGHKS, CDR2 YYEKEE (reference sequence). This CDR3 has 12 amino acids. Deletions cut 2 bases from V and 8 bases from J, with 10 bases between. CDR3 sequence reads: CASSFGELEAFF. Written as DNA, the CDR3 is TGTGCCAGCAGCTTCGGCGAATTAGAAGCTTTCTTT.

The chain joins TRBV27 to TRBJ2-7; 9 bases line up with TRBD2. CDR1 is MNHEY, CDR2 SMNVEV, per germline (reference sequence). After removal of 3 bases from V and 2 bases from J, the junction contained 5 bases not matched to a gene. The CDR3 consists of 15 residues. The CDR3 reads CASSLRASGAYEQYF. CDR3 bases: TGTGCCAGCAGTTTGAGGGCTAGCGGGGCCTACGAGCAGTACTTC.

This chain uses TRBV6-1 with TRBJ2-1; D uncertain. The CDR3 extends over 15 amino acids. Trimming stripped 6 bases from V and 0 bases from J, with 12 bases between. Per germline, CDR1 MNHNS and CDR2 SASEGT. CDR3: CASSQGPSSYNEQFF. DNA of the CDR3: TGTGCCAGCAGCCAAGGCCCCAGCTCCTACAATGAGCAGTTCTTC.

The table lists this clonotype with a few counts. This sequence joins TRBV7-6 and TRBJ2-1; D is undetermined. Trimming took off 4 bases at V and 0 bases at J, with 16 bases between the two ends. The CDR3 loop spans 17 amino acids. In germline, CDR1 is SGHVS, CDR2 FNYEAQ. CDR3 residues: CASSSGSVASSYNEQFF. The CDR3 coding sequence is TGTGCCAGCAGCTCCGGTTCGGTGGCGAGCTCCTACAATGAGCAGTTCTTC.

There are a few counts of this clonotype. This sequence joins TRBV30 and TRBJ1-1; no definite D call. This CDR3 region has 12 residues. Germline V gene data show CDR1 as GTSNPN and CDR2 as SVGIG (reference sequence). V dropped 5 bases and J dropped 4 bases, with 11 bases sitting between them. Here the CDR3 DNA reads TGTGCCTGGGGGTCCAGACTCACTGAAGCTTTCTTT. Translation: CAWGSRLTEAFF.

This sequence joins TRBV29-1 and TRBJ1-2; no clear D gene. The CDR3 sequence is 15 residues long. In germline, CDR1 is SQVTM, CDR2 ANQGSEA. The V end lost 3 bases, the J end lost 2 bases, and 16 bases lay between the germline ends. CDR3 in DNA: TGCAGCGTTGATGGAGTGGTAGCGGGGAACTATGGCTACACCTTC. Its translation: CSVDGVVAGNYGYTF.

V usage is TRBV28 and J usage is TRBJ1-1; no reliable D call. The CDR3 loop spans 12 amino acids. V lost 5 bases to trimming and J lost 6 bases, with 10 bases between them. Germline loops: CDR1 MDHEN, CDR2 SYDVKM. The DNA of the CDR3 is TGTGCCAGCAGTACGCGGGTTCCTGAAGCTTTCTTT. Translation: CASSTRVPEAFF.

This clonotype has more than one count but fewer than ten. The rearrangement joins TRBV5-1 to TRBJ2-2; D unclear. Trimming pared 2 bases from V and 1 base from J, leaving 6 bases between. Germline values: CDR1 SGHRS, CDR2 YFSETQ. The CDR3 runs to 14 residues. CDR3 nucleotides: TGCGCCAGCAGCTTACTGATGAACACCGGGGAGCTGTTTTTT. Translation gives CASSLLMNTGELFF. Looking up the rest from reference TRBV5-1 and TRBJ2-2 gives the full variable domain: KAGVTQTPRYLIKTRGQQVTLSCSPISGHRSVSWYQQTPGQGLQFLFEYFSETQRNKGNFPGRFSGRQFSNSRSEMNVSTLELGDSALYLCASSLLMNTGELFFGEGSRLTVL.

The V and J genes are TRBV12-3 or TRBV12-4 and TRBJ2-1; 12 bases map to TRBD2. The CDR3 has 15 amino acids. With V trimmed by 5 bases and J by 1 base, 0 bases remained unmatched. CDR3 DNA sequence: TGTGCCAGCAGTACTAGCGGGAGGTCCTACAATGAGCAGTTCTTC. Its protein is CASSTSGRSYNEQFF.

The rearrangement joins TRBV21-1 to TRBJ1-2. TRBV21-1 represents a pseudogene. This CDR3 region has 15 residues. The CDR3 nucleotides are TGTGCCAGCAGCAAAGTGGGCAGGGAGGTTTTTGGCTACACCTTC. Residues: CASSKVGREVFGYTF.

The table lists this clonotype with a few counts. The chain recombines TRBV9 with TRBJ2-7; 8 bases align to TRBD2. The trim removed 6 bases at V and 0 bases at J, leaving 11 bases unmatched. The CDR3 sequence is 16 residues long. From germline, CDR1 is SGDLS and CDR2 YYNGEE. CDR3 protein: CASNPRGESASYEQYF. CDR3 nucleotide sequence: TGTGCCAGCAACCCGCGGGGGGAGTCCGCCTCCTACGAGCAGTACTTC. The full variable domain, its missing parts supplied by reference TRBV9 and TRBJ2-7, is DSGVTQTPKHLITATGQRVTLRCSPRSGDLSVYWYQQSLDQGLQFLIQYYNGEERAKGNILERFSAQQFPDLHSELNLSSLELGDSALYFCASNPRGESASYEQYFGPGTRLTVT.

This clonotype was detected many times. The rearrangement links TRBV12-3 or TRBV12-4 to TRBJ1-2; D not certain. V was cut by 3 bases and J by 8 bases, with 10 bases left in between. The CDR3 spans 12 residues. CDR3 nucleotide sequence: TGTGCCAGCAGTTTGATGGGAGGCGGCTACACCTTC. It translates to CASSLMGGGYTF.

This clonotype appeared a few times. This chain joins TRBV4-1 and TRBJ2-1; weak D call: TRBD2 (6 bases). CDR1 MGHRA and CDR2 YSYEKL come from the germline V gene. V was cut by 1 base and J by 2 bases, with 15 bases left in between. CDR3 length equals 17 residues. The CDR3 reads CASSQVGGGRPYNEQFF. In nucleotides, the CDR3 is TGCGCCAGCAGCCAAGTAGGTGGGGGGAGGCCCTACAATGAGCAGTTCTTC.

The chain is built from TRBV6-2 or TRBV6-3 and TRBJ1-5; D is ambiguous. The CDR3 is 14 residues long. V lost 0 bases, J lost 4 bases, and 7 bases lay in between. Per germline, CDR1 MNHEY and CDR2 SVGEGT. The DNA of the CDR3 is TGTGCCAGCAGTTACTCGACGGAAAATCAGCCCCAGCATTTT. Translation gives CASSYSTENQPQHF.

This clonotype came up many times. The chain combines TRBV10-3 with TRBJ1-2, with 7 bases fitting TRBD1. The CDR3 consists of 14 residues. V was clipped by 6 bases and J by 0 bases; unmatched bases: 4. Per the germline V gene, CDR1 is ENHRY and CDR2 is SYGVKD. Here the CDR3 DNA reads TGTGCCATCAGGGGGACAGAAGCTAACTATGGCTACACCTTC. Protein product: CAIRGTEANYGYTF.

This clonotype occurred many times. This rearrangement joins TRBV7-2 to TRBJ2-7, with 8 bases lining up with TRBD2. Trimming cost V 6 bases and J 1 base; bases outside gene matches: 11. There are 16 residues in the CDR3. CDR1 is SGHTA and CDR2 is FQGNSA in the germline V gene. CDR3 nucleotides: TGTGCCAGCAGAAGATCCGGGGCTAGCGGGTCCTACGAGCAGTACTTC. Translated: CASRRSGASGSYEQYF.

This chain uses TRBV4-1 with TRBJ2-1; TRBD2 aligns across 10 bases. Germline CDR1 and CDR2: MGHRA and YSYEKL. V lost 2 bases, J lost 5 bases, and 3 bases stayed unmatched. CDR3 length: 15 residues. In DNA, the CDR3 is TGCGCCAGCAGCCAAACTAGCGGGATTAACAATGAGCAGTTCTTC. Amino acid sequence: CASSQTSGINNEQFF.